This TCR beta chain was documented in a study of patients and donors after allogeneic stem cell transplantation. This CDR3 is built from 20 residues. V lost 2 bases and J lost 3; bases outside the gene matches: 12. Germline CDR1 is LNHNV and CDR2 is YYDKDF (reference sequence). TCRdb redid the calling of the RT-PCR reads with MiXCR, one entry per CDR3 protein. The repertoire holds more than 850,000 distinct CDR3 sequences, with approximately 18% as singletons. V gene TRBV15 combines with J gene TRBJ2-2; TRBD2 matches at 13 bases. The specimen was blood, either unsorted or a sorted T cell fraction (not recorded which). The sequence was obtained from a human donor who was either an allogeneic HSCT recipient or a stem cell or donor lymphocyte infusion donor (not recorded which). It is not recorded whose cells these are; they may come from a transplant donor. In DNA, the CDR3 is TGTGCCACCAGCAGACCCCCGGGACTAGCGGGACTAAAGGACACCGGGGAGCTGTTTTTT. As protein: CATSRPPGLAGLKDTGELFF.